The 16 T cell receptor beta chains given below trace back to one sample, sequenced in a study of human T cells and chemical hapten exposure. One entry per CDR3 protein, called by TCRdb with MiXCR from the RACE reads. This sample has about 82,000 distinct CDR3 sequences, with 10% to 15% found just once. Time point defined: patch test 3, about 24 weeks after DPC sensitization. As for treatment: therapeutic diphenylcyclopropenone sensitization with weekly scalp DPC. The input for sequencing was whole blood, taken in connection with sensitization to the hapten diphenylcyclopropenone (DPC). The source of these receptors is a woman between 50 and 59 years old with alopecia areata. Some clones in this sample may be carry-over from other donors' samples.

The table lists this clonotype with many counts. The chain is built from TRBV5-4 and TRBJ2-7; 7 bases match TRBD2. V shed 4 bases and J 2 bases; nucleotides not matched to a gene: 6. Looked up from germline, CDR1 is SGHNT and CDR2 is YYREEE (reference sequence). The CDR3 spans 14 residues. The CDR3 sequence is CASSGTTTPYEQYF. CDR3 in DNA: TGTGCCAGCAGCGGGACTACCACACCCTACGAGCAGTACTTC.

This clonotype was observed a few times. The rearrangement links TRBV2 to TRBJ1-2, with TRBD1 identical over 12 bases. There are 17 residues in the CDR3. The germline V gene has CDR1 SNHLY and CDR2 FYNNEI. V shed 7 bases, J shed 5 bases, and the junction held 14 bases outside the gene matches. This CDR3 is CASTRGKGTGGNYGYTF. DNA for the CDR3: TGTGCCAGCACTAGAGGAAAGGGGACAGGGGGCAATTATGGCTACACCTTC.

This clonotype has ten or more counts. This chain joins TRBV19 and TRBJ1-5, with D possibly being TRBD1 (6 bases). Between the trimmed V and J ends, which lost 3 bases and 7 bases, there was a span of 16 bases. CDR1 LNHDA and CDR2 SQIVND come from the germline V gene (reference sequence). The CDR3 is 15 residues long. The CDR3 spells CASSMGTGKGQPQHF. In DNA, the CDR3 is TGTGCCAGTAGTATGGGAACAGGGAAGGGGCAGCCCCAGCATTTT.

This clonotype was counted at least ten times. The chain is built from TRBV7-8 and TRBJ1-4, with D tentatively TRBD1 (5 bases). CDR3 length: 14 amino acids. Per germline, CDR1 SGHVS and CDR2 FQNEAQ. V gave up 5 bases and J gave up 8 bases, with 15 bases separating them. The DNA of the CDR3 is TGTGCCAGCAGCAAGAGGGACCGGGAAGAAAAACTGTTTTTT. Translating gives CASSKRDREEKLFF.

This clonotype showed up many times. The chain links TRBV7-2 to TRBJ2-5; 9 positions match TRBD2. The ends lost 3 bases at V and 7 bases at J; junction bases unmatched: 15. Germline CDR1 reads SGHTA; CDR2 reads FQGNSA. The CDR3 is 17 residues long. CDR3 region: CASSFSAGTSIRGTQYF. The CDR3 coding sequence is TGTGCCAGCAGCTTCTCCGCCGGGACTAGCATACGCGGGACCCAGTACTTC.

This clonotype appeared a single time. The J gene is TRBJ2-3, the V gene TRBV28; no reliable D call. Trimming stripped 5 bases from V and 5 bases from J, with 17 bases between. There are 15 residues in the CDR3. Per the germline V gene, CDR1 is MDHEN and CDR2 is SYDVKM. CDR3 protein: CASSGRFGNEDTQYF. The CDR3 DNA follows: TGTGCCAGCAGTGGACGCTTCGGAAACGAAGATACGCAGTATTTT.

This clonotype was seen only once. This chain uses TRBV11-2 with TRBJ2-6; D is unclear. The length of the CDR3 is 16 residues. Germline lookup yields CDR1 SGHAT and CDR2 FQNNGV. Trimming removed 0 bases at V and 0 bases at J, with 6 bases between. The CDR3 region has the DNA TGTGCCAGCAGCTTAGACAGAGTCTCTGGGGCCAACGTCCTGACTTTC. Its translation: CASSLDRVSGANVLTF.

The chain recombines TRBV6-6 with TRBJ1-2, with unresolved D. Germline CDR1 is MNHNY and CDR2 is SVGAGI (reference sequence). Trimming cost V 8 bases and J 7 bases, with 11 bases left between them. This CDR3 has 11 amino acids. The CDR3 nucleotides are TGTGCCAGCGGCATGTTAGGTGGCTACACCTTC. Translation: CASGMLGGYTF.

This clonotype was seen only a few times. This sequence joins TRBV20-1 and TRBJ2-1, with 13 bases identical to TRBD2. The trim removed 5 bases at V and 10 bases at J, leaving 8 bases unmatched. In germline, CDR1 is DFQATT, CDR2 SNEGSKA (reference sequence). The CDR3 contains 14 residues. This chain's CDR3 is CSALLAGGPREQFF. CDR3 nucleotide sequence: TGCAGTGCTCTACTAGCGGGAGGGCCCCGGGAGCAGTTCTTC.

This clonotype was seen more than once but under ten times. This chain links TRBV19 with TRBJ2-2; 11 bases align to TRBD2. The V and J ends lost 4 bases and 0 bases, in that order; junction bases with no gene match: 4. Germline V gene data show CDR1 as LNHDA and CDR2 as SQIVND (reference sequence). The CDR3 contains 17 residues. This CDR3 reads CASSRGTSGANTGELFF. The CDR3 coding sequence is TGTGCCAGTAGTAGAGGGACTAGCGGCGCGAACACCGGGGAGCTGTTTTTT.

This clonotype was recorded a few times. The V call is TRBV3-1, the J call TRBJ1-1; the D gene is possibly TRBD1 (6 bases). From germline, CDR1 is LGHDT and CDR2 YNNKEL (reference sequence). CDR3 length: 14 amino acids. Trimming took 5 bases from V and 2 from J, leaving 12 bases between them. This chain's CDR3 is CASSYLQGNTEAFF. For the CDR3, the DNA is TGTGCCAGCAGCTACCTACAGGGAAACACTGAAGCTTTCTTT.

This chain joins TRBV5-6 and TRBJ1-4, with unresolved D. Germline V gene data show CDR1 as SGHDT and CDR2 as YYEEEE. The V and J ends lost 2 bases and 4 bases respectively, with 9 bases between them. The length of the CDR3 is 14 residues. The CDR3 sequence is CASSLDFNNEKLFF. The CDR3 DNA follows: TGTGCCAGCAGCTTAGATTTCAATAATGAAAAACTGTTTTTT.

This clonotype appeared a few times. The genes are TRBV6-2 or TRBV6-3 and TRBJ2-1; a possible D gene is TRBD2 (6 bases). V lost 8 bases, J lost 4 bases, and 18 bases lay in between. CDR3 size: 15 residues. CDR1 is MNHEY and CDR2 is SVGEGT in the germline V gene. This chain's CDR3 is CASRPAGGEYNEQFF. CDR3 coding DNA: TGTGCCAGCCGACCTGCTGGCGGGGAGTACAATGAGCAGTTCTTC.

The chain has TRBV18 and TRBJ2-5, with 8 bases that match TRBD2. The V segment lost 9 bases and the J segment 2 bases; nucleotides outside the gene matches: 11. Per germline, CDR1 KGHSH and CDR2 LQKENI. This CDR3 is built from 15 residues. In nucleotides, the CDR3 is TGTGCCAGACGACCCGCGGGGGGACTTCAAGAGACCCAGTACTTC. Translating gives CARRPAGGLQETQYF. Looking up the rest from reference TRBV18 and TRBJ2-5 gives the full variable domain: NAGVMQNPRHLVRRRGQEARLRCSPMKGHSHVYWYRQLPEEGLKFMVYLQKENIIDESGMPKERFSAEFPKEGPSILRIQQVVRGDSAAYFCARRPAGGLQETQYFGPGTRLLVL.

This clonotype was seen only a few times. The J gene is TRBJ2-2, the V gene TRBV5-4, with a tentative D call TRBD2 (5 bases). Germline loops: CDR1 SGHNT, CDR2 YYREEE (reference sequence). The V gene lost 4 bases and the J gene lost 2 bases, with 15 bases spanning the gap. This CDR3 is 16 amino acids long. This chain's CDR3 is CASSMTRGFNTGELFF. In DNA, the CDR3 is TGTGCCAGCAGCATGACCCGGGGATTCAACACCGGGGAGCTGTTTTTT.

CDR3 amino acids: CASTAGTSGSQYF. The CDR3, as DNA: TGTGCCAGCACCGCCGGGACTAGCGGGAGCCAGTACTTC. The chain joins TRBV6-2 or TRBV6-3 to TRBJ2-7, with TRBD2 identical over 14 bases. Trimming took 7 bases from V and 10 from J; bases not matched to a gene: 6. The CDR3 is 13 residues long. Germline-derived CDR1 and CDR2 are MNHEY and SVGEGT.